The 13 T cell receptor beta chains below all came from one sample that was sequenced in a study of human T cells and chemical hapten exposure. TCRdb re-called the RACE reads with MiXCR, one entry per CDR3 protein. The data hold tens of thousands of distinct CDR3 sequences, with around a tenth observed a single time. Time point described: pre-sensitization, week 0. As to treatment: therapeutic diphenylcyclopropenone sensitization with weekly scalp DPC. The authors' total RNA extraction used unfractionated whole blood. This specimen was whole blood, taken in connection with sensitization to the hapten diphenylcyclopropenone (DPC). The source of these receptors is a woman aged 30 to 39 with alopecia areata. Some clones in this sample may be carry-over from other donors' samples.

This sequence joins TRBV9 and TRBJ1-1, with a tentative D call TRBD1 (6 bases). V lost 4 bases, J lost 7 bases, and 17 bases lay in between. Germline V gene lookup returns CDR1 SGDLS and CDR2 YYNGEE. The CDR3 extends over 14 amino acids. CDR3 sequence: CASSPVTGAFEAFF. The CDR3 bases are TGTGCCAGCAGCCCGGTGACAGGAGCCTTTGAAGCTTTCTTT.

Only a few counts were recorded for this clonotype. The V gene is TRBV28, the J gene TRBJ2-1, with 7 nucleotides matching TRBD1. Trimming cost V 5 bases and J 0 bases; bases outside gene matches: 10. CDR3 size: 17 residues. Germline loops: CDR1 MDHEN, CDR2 SYDVKM. The CDR3 DNA sequence: TGTGCCAGCAGTCAATTCCCCCGGGACAGCTCCTACAATGAGCAGTTCTTC. Translated, it gives CASSQFPRDSSYNEQFF.

This clonotype was recorded many times. The rearrangement uses TRBV18 and TRBJ2-5; D perhaps matches TRBD2 (6 bases). Looked up from germline, CDR1 is KGHSH and CDR2 is LQKENI. V dropped 5 bases and J dropped 5 bases, with 12 bases sitting between them. CDR3 length: 13 residues. This CDR3 is CASSGTARETQYF. CDR3 coding DNA: TGTGCCAGCTCAGGGACTGCTCGGGAGACCCAGTACTTC. Complete variable domain (other parts from reference TRBV18 and TRBJ2-5): NAGVMQNPRHLVRRRGQEARLRCSPMKGHSHVYWYRQLPEEGLKFMVYLQKENIIDESGMPKERFSAEFPKEGPSILRIQQVVRGDSAAYFCASSGTARETQYFGPGTRLLVL.

Only a few counts were recorded for this clonotype. The CDR3 nucleotides are TGCGCCAGCAGCCAAGGCCCCATAGACGAGCAGTACTTC. This codes for CASSQGPIDEQYF. The chain joins TRBV4-1 to TRBJ2-7; unclear D gene. CDR1 is MGHRA, CDR2 YSYEKL, per germline. This CDR3 region has 13 residues. The ends were cut back, 1 base at V and 5 bases at J, with 9 bases in the middle.

This clonotype was observed at least ten times. This chain uses TRBV4-2 with TRBJ2-1, with a weak D call TRBD1 (6 bases). In germline, CDR1 is LGHNA, CDR2 YNFKEQ. The CDR3 length is 13 residues. V was cut by 5 bases and J by 9 bases, with 14 bases left in between. Written as DNA, the CDR3 is TGTGCCAGCAGCGGGCCGAGGGGGTTTGAGCAGTTCTTC. Its translation: CASSGPRGFEQFF.

The V and J genes are TRBV12-3 or TRBV12-4 and TRBJ2-7; D is perhaps TRBD2 (7 bases). CDR3 size: 14 residues. The germline V and J ends were trimmed by 3 bases and 4 bases, with 13 bases remaining between them. The CDR3 nucleotides are TGTGCCAGCAGTTTGGGGGGGGCCCTATACGAGCAGTACTTC. Translated: CASSLGGALYEQYF.

This clonotype occurred many times. V is TRBV29-1 and J is TRBJ2-6; D unresolved. The germline V gene encodes CDR1 SQVTM and CDR2 ANQGSEA. V was cut by 4 bases and J by 3 bases, with 7 bases left in between. There are 13 residues in the CDR3. The CDR3: CSVGADGANVLTF. CDR3 sequence (DNA): TGCAGCGTTGGGGCAGATGGGGCCAACGTCCTGACTTTC.

The table lists this clonotype with many counts. The V and J genes are TRBV6-5 and TRBJ2-7; D is possibly TRBD2 (5 bases). Germline assignment: CDR1 MNHEY and CDR2 SVGAGI. CDR3 length equals 14 residues. V lost 2 bases and J 0 bases, leaving 8 bases between the germline ends. CDR3: CASSYRESSYEQYF. The CDR3 DNA is TGTGCCAGCAGTTACAGGGAGAGCTCCTACGAGCAGTACTTC.

Many counts were recorded for this clonotype. V gene TRBV3-1 combines with J gene TRBJ1-3; D is undetermined. This CDR3 has 18 residues. Germline V gene lookup returns CDR1 LGHDT and CDR2 YNNKEL (reference sequence). V was pared by 2 bases and J by 2 bases, with 19 bases between. The CDR3 region is CASSQLSRSRVTGNTIYF. The CDR3 DNA reads TGTGCCAGCAGCCAATTGTCCCGATCAAGGGTCACTGGAAACACCATATATTTT.

About this clonotype: The junction differs from germline at one of its ends, possibly a read error. The J gene is TRBJ1-2, the V gene TRBV5-6; the D is unclear. CDR1 and CDR2 from the germline V gene are SGHDT and YYEEEE. This CDR3 is 14 amino acids long. As DNA, the CDR3 is TGTGCCAGCAGCTTAGTACAAACTAACTATGGCGACACCTTC. Its protein product is CASSLVQTNYGDTF.

Ten or more counts support this clonotype. V and J are TRBV5-1 and TRBJ1-1; maybe TRBD1 (5 bases). The CDR3 length is 15 residues. The V gene's germline CDR1 is SGHRS and CDR2 YFSETQ. Trimming shortened V by 2 bases and J by 1 base, and 12 bases separated the two germline ends. The CDR3 coding sequence is TGCGCCAGCAGCTTCCGCTCAACAGGGAACACTGAAGCTTTCTTT. Its protein is CASSFRSTGNTEAFF.

The V gene is TRBV3-1, the J gene TRBJ1-5; the match to TRBD1 covers 7 bases. The V and J ends lost 4 bases and 7 bases, in that order; junction bases with no gene match: 10. The CDR3 covers 15 residues. Germline CDR1 and CDR2: LGHDT and YNNKEL (reference sequence). The CDR3 DNA reads as TGTGCCAGCAGCCCCCTTTGGACAGGTGAGCAGCCCCAGCATTTT. Translating gives CASSPLWTGEQPQHF.

The V and J genes are TRBV3-1 and TRBJ2-7, with D possibly TRBD2 on 6 matching bases. The CDR3 is 12 residues long. Trimming took 1 base from V and 6 from J, leaving 7 bases between them. Germline CDR1 is LGHDT and CDR2 is YNNKEL (reference sequence). The CDR3 here is CASSQGGLEQYF. The CDR3 DNA is TGTGCCAGCAGCCAAGGGGGACTCGAGCAGTACTTC.